What follows are 32 T cell receptor beta chains derived from one specimen sequenced in a study of identical twins. TCRdb used MiXCR to reprocess the 5' RACE reads, holding one entry per CDR3 protein. The sample shows about 530,000 distinct CDR3 sequences, approximately 20% of them seen only once. Separately, the same data were catalogued under a study of yellow fever vaccine responses in identical twins.

Sample: CD4+ T cells sorted from blood. The receptors were gathered from a woman aged 18-29 years in good health.

A few counts support this clonotype. The chain joins TRBV5-1 to TRBJ2-1; 7 nucleotides align to TRBD2. V lost 4 bases and J lost 8; bases outside the gene matches: 9. The CDR3 totals 14 residues. Germline V gives CDR1 SGHRS, CDR2 YFSETQ. The CDR3, as DNA: TGCGCCAGCAGCCCCGCAGCGGGGCGGGATGAGCAGTTCTTC. Translation gives CASSPAAGRDEQFF.

This sequence joins TRBV24-1 and TRBJ2-1; D is possibly TRBD1 (5 bases). Germline V CDR1 and CDR2: KGHDR, SFDVKD. Trimming left V 5 bases short and J 8 bases short, with 12 bases between. The CDR3 sequence is 13 residues long. CDR3 nucleotides: TGTGCCACCAGTGCGTTCTGGGGCGATGAGCAGTTCTTC. Translation: CATSAFWGDEQFF.

The chain links TRBV19 to TRBJ2-2, with no clear D. CDR1 and CDR2 (germline): LNHDA, SQIVND (reference sequence). V lost 2 bases to trimming and J lost 0 bases, with 10 bases between them. The CDR3 length is 16 residues. CDR3 sequence: CASSILRRPNTGELFF. In nucleotides, the CDR3 is TGTGCCAGTAGTATACTCCGCCGGCCGAACACCGGGGAGCTGTTTTTT. Based on the CDR3 plus reference TRBV19 and TRBJ2-2, the full variable domain is DGGITQSPKYLFRKEGQNVTLSCEQNLNHDAMYWYRQDPGQGLRLIYYSQIVNDFQKGDIAEGYSVSREKKESFPLTVTSAQKNPTAFYLCASSILRRPNTGELFFGEGSRLTVL.

In its sample, this clonotype was seen a few times. The genes are TRBV3-1 and TRBJ2-7; D is unclear. CDR1 and CDR2 from the germline V gene are LGHDT and YNNKEL (reference sequence). This CDR3 comprises 13 residues. With 4 bases removed from V and 2 bases from J, the gap between germline ends came to 9 bases. The CDR3, as DNA: TGTGCCAGCAGCCGGTCAACCGCCTACGAGCAGTACTTC. Translating it yields CASSRSTAYEQYF.

Worth noting for this clonotype: Its ends do not fully match the called genes, so a read error is possible. This chain links TRBV5-1 with TRBJ1-1; a weak D match, TRBD1 (5 bases). The CDR3 runs 15 residues. The germline gives CDR1 SGHRS, CDR2 YFSETQ. CDR3 residues: CASSLARDVKTEAFF. Written as DNA, the CDR3 is TGCGCCAGCAGCTTGGCCAGGGACGTGAAAACTGAAGCTTTCTTT.

In its sample, this clonotype was seen a few times. The chain employs TRBV4-2 and TRBJ1-2, with D uncertain. With 2 bases removed from V and 1 base from J, the gap between germline ends came to 8 bases. The CDR3 sequence is 14 residues long. The germline V gene has CDR1 LGHNA and CDR2 YNFKEQ. CDR3 loop: CASSQPGINYGYTF. In DNA form, the CDR3 reads TGTGCCAGCAGCCAACCGGGGATTAACTATGGCTACACCTTC.

The chain uses TRBV7-7 and TRBJ2-7; D possibly corresponds to TRBD2 (5 bases). Germline V gene data show CDR1 as SSHAT and CDR2 as FNYEAQ (reference sequence). With 1 base removed from V and 2 bases from J, the gap between germline ends came to 12 bases. The CDR3 is 15 amino acids. CDR3 residues: CASSLELSGTYEQYV. Here the CDR3 DNA reads TGTGCCAGCAGCTTAGAATTATCGGGAACCTACGAGCAGTACGTC.

This clonotype was seen repeatedly, ten times or more. A read error may produce the germline difference seen at one junction end. This sequence joins TRBV5-1 and TRBJ2-3; no firm D call. The CDR3 consists of 13 residues. Germline CDR1 reads SGHRS; CDR2 reads YFSETQ. DNA for the CDR3: TGTGCCAGCAGCTTACCTAGCACAGATACGCAGTATTTT. This translates into CASSLPSTDTQYF. Filled out from reference TRBV5-1 and TRBJ2-3, the complete variable domain reads KAGVTQTPRYLIKTRGQQVTLSCSPISGHRSVSWYQQTPGQGLQFLFEYFSETQRNKGNFPGRFSGRQFSNSRSEMNVSTLELGDSALYLCASSLPSTDTQYFGPGTRLTVL.

CDR3 nucleotides: TGTGCCAGCAGCCAGACGGACGGGTCCACAGATACGCAGTATTTT. It translates to CASSQTDGSTDTQYF. The rearrangement uses TRBV3-1 and TRBJ2-3, with unresolved D. Germline lookup yields CDR1 LGHDT and CDR2 YNNKEL (reference sequence). V lost 3 bases and J 2 bases, leaving 12 bases between the germline ends. The CDR3 consists of 15 residues.

The chain has TRBV20-1 and TRBJ2-5; no reliable D call. CDR3 length: 15 amino acids. CDR1 is DFQATT and CDR2 is SNEGSKA in the germline V gene (reference sequence). V lost 5 bases and J 3 bases, leaving 19 bases between the germline ends. The CDR3 spells CSAPFSGRWEETQYF. Here the CDR3 DNA reads TGCAGTGCTCCATTCTCAGGCAGGTGGGAAGAGACCCAGTACTTC.

The V call is TRBV20-1, the J call TRBJ2-7, with D perhaps given as TRBD1 or TRBD2 (5 bases each). The CDR3 extends over 13 amino acids. Trimming pared 2 bases from V and 4 bases from J, leaving 12 bases between. Germline loops: CDR1 DFQATT, CDR2 SNEGSKA (reference sequence). CDR3 nucleotide sequence: TGCAGTGCTAGACGGGACCCAGCTTACGAGCAGTACTTC. Translating gives CSARRDPAYEQYF.

This clonotype was seen a handful of times. CDR3 DNA sequence: TGTGCCACCAGTGATGGATGGACAGGGGGCTTCGAGACCCAGTACTTC. This encodes CATSDGWTGGFETQYF. The chain is built from TRBV24-1 and TRBJ2-5, with 11 nucleotides matching TRBD1. The CDR3 totals 16 residues. CDR1 and CDR2 (germline): KGHDR, SFDVKD. Unmatched junction bases numbered 7, after V lost 3 bases and J lost 5 bases.

A few counts support this clonotype. The chain carries TRBV19 and TRBJ1-5; no firm D call. Trimming shortened V by 3 bases and J by 4 bases, and 4 bases separated the two germline ends. CDR1 LNHDA and CDR2 SQIVND come from the germline V gene (reference sequence). The CDR3 totals 12 residues. The CDR3: CASSIGNQPQHF. The CDR3 DNA sequence: TGTGCCAGTAGTATTGGAAATCAGCCCCAGCATTTT.

V and J are TRBV6-5 and TRBJ2-5; D might be TRBD1 (6 bases). Germline CDR1 reads MNHEY; CDR2 reads SVGAGI. This CDR3 spans 14 amino acids. Between the trimmed V and J ends, which lost 0 bases and 4 bases, there was a span of 9 bases. DNA of the CDR3: TGTGCCAGCAGTTACTCGGTCAGGGGAGAGACCCAGTACTTC. It translates to CASSYSVRGETQYF.

This clonotype was seen more than once but under ten times. The chain combines TRBV21-1 with TRBJ1-3; TRBD1, the table's D call, lacks a check against the DNA. TRBV21-1 is shown as a pseudogene. This CDR3 region has 15 residues. The chain's CDR3 is CASSRGQGTGNTIYF. CDR3 in DNA: TGTGCCAGCAGCAGGGGACAGGGGACTGGAAACACCATATATTTT.

This clonotype has more than one count but fewer than ten. The chain has TRBV6-5 and TRBJ2-1; possible D gene TRBD2, 6 bases. The ends were cut back, 7 bases at V and 3 bases at J, with 16 bases in the middle. The CDR3 sequence is 15 residues long. Germline CDR1 MNHEY, CDR2 SVGAGI. CDR3 loop: CASISGPAIYNEQFF. The DNA for the CDR3 is TGTGCCAGCATTAGCGGCCCAGCTATCTACAATGAGCAGTTCTTC.

This rearrangement joins TRBV12-3 or TRBV12-4 to TRBJ2-1; 9 bases match TRBD2. With V trimmed by 3 bases and J by 8 bases, 8 bases remained unmatched. The CDR3 is 15 amino acids. CDR3 coding DNA: TGTGCCAGCAGTTTTGCTAGCGGGACGGGCTATGAGCAGTTCTTC. Encoded protein: CASSFASGTGYEQFF.

This clonotype has only a few counts. The rearrangement joins TRBV15 to TRBJ1-6; D is possibly TRBD1 (6 bases). Germline assignment: CDR1 LNHNV and CDR2 YYDKDF (reference sequence). CDR3 length equals 16 residues. Trimming took 5 bases from V and 8 from J, leaving 19 bases between them. CDR3 sequence: CATSLDGGTRYSPLHF. The CDR3 coding sequence is TGTGCCACCAGCCTCGATGGAGGGACACGCTATTCACCCCTCCACTTT.

The CDR3: CASSHTTSMNTEAFF. CDR3 nucleotides: TGTGCCAGCAGCCATACGACCAGCATGAACACTGAAGCTTTCTTT. The chain combines TRBV3-1 with TRBJ1-1; no definite D call. V lost 3 bases and J lost 0, with 11 bases in between. CDR3 size: 15 residues. The germline V gene has CDR1 LGHDT and CDR2 YNNKEL (reference sequence). Complete variable domain (other parts from reference TRBV3-1 and TRBJ1-1): DTAVSQTPKYLVTQMGNDKSIKCEQNLGHDTMYWYKQDSKKFLKIMFSYNNKELIINETVPNRFSPKSPDKAHLNLHINSLELGDSAVYFCASSHTTSMNTEAFFGQGTRLTVV.

This clonotype has only a few counts. The rearrangement joins TRBV6-6 to TRBJ2-1; TRBD2 aligns across 10 bases. Trimming at V came to 7 bases and at J to 7 bases, leaving 4 bases not matched to a gene. The CDR3 has 13 residues. The germline V gene has CDR1 MNHNY and CDR2 SVGAGI (reference sequence). The CDR3 is CASKKREGNEQFF. As DNA, the CDR3 is TGTGCCAGCAAGAAGCGGGAGGGTAATGAGCAGTTCTTC.

V usage is TRBV5-1 and J usage is TRBJ1-6; D remains unclear. V was pared by 0 bases and J by 6 bases, with 10 bases between. Germline V CDR1 and CDR2: SGHRS, YFSETQ. The CDR3 loop spans 15 amino acids. In nucleotides, the CDR3 is TGCGCCAGCAGCTTGGCCCGGCGGCTTAATTCACCCCTCCACTTT. It specifies CASSLARRLNSPLHF.

The chain has TRBV5-1 and TRBJ2-2; D not certain. CDR3 size: 14 residues. Germline CDR1 is SGHRS and CDR2 is YFSETQ. Trimming cost V 0 bases and J 4 bases, with 7 bases left between them. CDR3 nucleotide sequence: TGCGCCAGCAGCTTGGCTACACCCACCGGGGAGCTGTTTTTT. It specifies CASSLATPTGELFF.

This sequence joins TRBV12-3 or TRBV12-4 and TRBJ2-7, with D possibly matching TRBD1 (6 bases). Deletions cut 7 bases from V and 2 bases from J, with 12 bases between. The CDR3 covers 13 residues. The CDR3 coding sequence is TGTGCCAGCATGTCGGACAGCCCCTACGAGCAGTACTTC. This gives the protein CASMSDSPYEQYF.

CDR3 nucleotide sequence: TGTGCCAGCAGCTCAGTCCTAGGGGGTTTCGCAGATACGCAGTATTTT. Protein: CASSSVLGGFADTQYF. This chain uses TRBV6-1 with TRBJ2-3; perhaps TRBD1 as D (6 bases). The germline V gene encodes CDR1 MNHNS and CDR2 SASEGT. The CDR3 contains 16 residues. Trimming pared 6 bases from V and 4 bases from J, leaving 20 bases between.

V gene TRBV28 combines with J gene TRBJ2-2; 12 bases agree with TRBD2. Looked up from germline, CDR1 is MDHEN and CDR2 is SYDVKM. This CDR3 has 17 residues. The ends lost 6 bases at V and 6 bases at J; junction bases unmatched: 11. The CDR3 here is CASSLVLLAGGPGELFF. CDR3 in DNA: TGTGCCAGCAGCCTGGTCCTACTAGCGGGGGGTCCCGGGGAGCTGTTTTTT. The variable domain in full, completed from reference TRBV28 and TRBJ2-2, reads DVKVTQSSRYLVKRTGEKVFLECVQDMDHENMFWYRQDPGLGLRLIYFSYDVKMKEKGDIPEGYSVSREKKERFSLILESASTNQTSMYLCASSLVLLAGGPGELFFGEGSRLTVL.

The genes are TRBV6-2 or TRBV6-3 and TRBJ1-1; TRBD1 is a possible D gene (5 bases). V gave up 11 bases and J gave up 6 bases, with 19 bases separating them. The germline gives CDR1 MNHEY, CDR2 SVGEGT. The CDR3 consists of 13 residues. The CDR3 loop reads CAGPGRQRSEAFF. DNA of the CDR3: TGTGCCGGCCCGGGACGACAACGTTCTGAAGCTTTCTTT.

This clonotype was counted only a few times. This chain joins TRBV2 and TRBJ2-7; 8 bases map to TRBD2. After removal of 7 bases from V and 3 bases from J, the junction contained 11 bases not matched to a gene. The CDR3 has 15 residues. From germline, CDR1 is SNHLY and CDR2 FYNNEI. CDR3 DNA: TGTGCCAGCAAAGAGAAGACTAGCGAGAACTACGAGCAGTACTTC. Residues: CASKEKTSENYEQYF.

A few counts support this clonotype. The V and J genes are TRBV20-1 and TRBJ1-5; D remains ambiguous. Trimming took 0 bases from V and 6 from J, leaving 18 bases between them. The CDR3 is 16 amino acids. Germline V lookup: CDR1 DFQATT, CDR2 SNEGSKA (reference sequence). CDR3 coding DNA: TGCAGTGCTAGAGATTCTCGCAATTTAGTGGTTCAGCCCCAGCATTTT. This codes for CSARDSRNLVVQPQHF.

This rearrangement joins TRBV12-3 or TRBV12-4 to TRBJ2-1; D is possibly TRBD1 or TRBD2 (5 bases each). V lost 7 bases, J lost 10 bases, and 23 bases lay in between. The CDR3 consists of 15 residues. The CDR3 DNA is TGTGCCAGCACCATTCCGGGACGATCCCAATTGGAGCAGTTCTTC. Its translation is CASTIPGRSQLEQFF.

The rearrangement links TRBV10-3 to TRBJ1-1, with D perhaps TRBD1 (5 bases). Germline values: CDR1 ENHRY, CDR2 SYGVKD. CDR3 length: 14 amino acids. V shed 10 bases and J shed 3 bases, with 18 bases lying between them. CDR3 sequence reads: CATTGGGRDTEAFF. In DNA form, the CDR3 reads TGTGCCACTACTGGCGGGGGTCGGGACACTGAAGCTTTCTTT.

This clonotype was observed a handful of times. This chain uses TRBV20-1 with TRBJ1-1; D is undetermined. The CDR3 loop spans 14 amino acids. V lost 6 bases and J 6 bases, leaving 20 bases between the germline ends. The germline gives CDR1 DFQATT, CDR2 SNEGSKA (reference sequence). The CDR3 coding sequence is TGCAGTGCCCAAACCCCGTTTGAGACTTCTGAAGCTTTCTTT. It codes for CSAQTPFETSEAFF.

This clonotype was seen more than once but under ten times. This chain links TRBV3-1 with TRBJ2-1; 9 positions match TRBD2. Germline CDR1 reads LGHDT; CDR2 reads YNNKEL (reference sequence). The CDR3 consists of 16 residues. J was trimmed by 4 bases and V by 4 bases; bases with no gene match: 8. The CDR3, as DNA: TGTGCCAGCAGCCCAAATAGCGGGAGCTTTTACAATGAGCAGTTCTTC. It encodes CASSPNSGSFYNEQFF.